This T cell receptor beta chain was identified during a study of cytomegalovirus exposure and HLA in healthy donors. Study-level information: A preliminary data release comprised tens of millions of unique TCRs obtained from HLA-typed donors.

Trimming cost V 5 bases and J 1 base, with 13 bases left between them. CDR1 is GTSNPN, CDR2 SVGIG, per germline (reference sequence). CDR3 length: 14 residues. Amplification used 60 Vbeta primers and 13 Jbeta primers. Per the original methods: Roughly 11 million shared chains were among the about 80 million unique TCR beta chains that a later analysis counted. Sequencing was performed with immunoSEQ multiplex PCR; in TCRdb, only in-frame clones are kept and a portion is missing. That table furnishes V, J and clone size, whereas the DNA furnished D and trimming. The sample carries over 75,000 clones, about four fifths recorded once. Study findings and constraints: TCR beta chain V- and J-gene trimming was linked, in a later analysis, to a missense variant in DCLRE1C. The study put some 160 TCR beta chains on its list as cytomegalovirus-associated.

In this sample, this clone turned up a few times. The antigen is undetermined. This rearrangement joins TRBV30 to TRBJ2-3; D might be TRBD2 (5 bases). The clonotype comes from a male donor in good health and CMV-seropositive. Sequences were obtained from PBMCs. CDR3 DNA: TGTGCCTGGTGTATCACCGGGGGCACAGATACGCAGTATTTT. Amino acids: CAWCITGGTDTQYF.